The clone carrying this TCR beta chain was recorded only once. Sequenced by immunoSEQ multiplex PCR; TCRdb stores in-frame clones only, minus some. Of 150,000 or so clones in the sample, about four fifths are singletons; the top ten hold approximately 3%. V shed 6 bases and J shed 7 bases, with 10 bases lying between them. The CDR3 consists of 12 residues. The germline V gene encodes CDR1 LNHDA and CDR2 SQIVND (reference sequence). The data belong to a study of blood T cell repertoires in COVID-19. Sequencing used PBMCs or T cells enriched from blood (not recorded which). The chain is built from TRBV19 and TRBJ1-3; maybe TRBD1 (6 bases). The sequence derives from an older woman who had recovered from COVID-19. CDR3 loop: CASSERGNTIYF. CDR3 DNA: TGTGCCAGTAGCGAGAGGGGGAACACCATATATTTT.